This T cell receptor (beta chain) was captured in a study of cytomegalovirus exposure and HLA in healthy donors. General observations from the study: The study put 150 or so TCR beta chains on its list as cytomegalovirus-associated. In the approximately 120 validation repertoires, a later analysis found that first-cohort TCR clusters tended to co-occur. Rarity marked most TCR sequences, yet some public TCRs occurred in many donors.

As to this clone: The antigen is undetermined.

Method: immunoSEQ multiplex PCR; TCRdb's copy keeps in-frame clones and lacks some. The table records about 120,000 clones, roughly 82% of them present only once. CDR3 length: 14 residues. Trimming pared 1 base from V and 5 bases from J, leaving 14 bases between. Looked up from germline, CDR1 is GTSNPN and CDR2 is SVGIG (reference sequence). This clonotype was obtained from a man between 18 and 35 years old in good health and CMV-seronegative. The chain uses TRBV30 and TRBJ1-1; no firm D call. The specimen was PBMCs. Here the CDR3 DNA reads TGTGCCTGGAGTGGGACGGCGGACTGGACTGAAGCTTTCTTT. It codes for CAWSGTADWTEAFF.